The 6 T cell receptor beta chains below were found in one sample sequenced in a study of shared clonotypes between healthy human individuals. Clones were read by immunoSEQ multiplex PCR, and TCRdb kept only the in-frame ones, dropping some. Among a few million clones, under 95% were seen once, and the ten largest hold 0.3% to 0.45%. The sequenced sample consisted of naive CD4+ T cells from PBMCs. Subset in this sample: CD45RA+ positively selected. All receptors derive from a man aged 18 to 30 in good health. Some clones in this sample may be carry-over from other donors' samples.

This clone was detected only once. This chain joins TRBV7-2 and TRBJ1-2; the match to TRBD1 covers 12 bases. Germline V CDR1 and CDR2: SGHTA, FQGNSA. The junction had 4 bases not matched to a gene; V was cut back by 4 bases and J by 7 bases. This CDR3 spans 14 amino acids. The CDR3 loop is CASSSGQGAFGYTF. The CDR3 DNA is TGTGCCAGCAGCTCGGGACAGGGGGCATTTGGCTACACCTTC.

The chain is built from TRBV5-1 and TRBJ2-3, with TRBD2 matching over 8 bases. The V gene's germline CDR1 is SGHRS and CDR2 YFSETQ. Unmatched junction bases numbered 6, after V lost 3 bases and J lost 0 bases. CDR3 length: 16 residues. The CDR3 spells CASSSLAAGSTDTQYF. DNA of the CDR3: TGCGCCAGCAGCTCACTAGCGGCGGGAAGCACAGATACGCAGTATTTT.

CDR3 coding DNA: TGTGCCAGCAGCTACGGACGGGGGACCTACGAGCAGTACTTC. Translating it yields CASSYGRGTYEQYF. V gene TRBV27 combines with J gene TRBJ2-7; maybe TRBD2 (6 bases). Trimming pared 6 bases from V and 2 bases from J, leaving 14 bases between. Germline V gene sequence: CDR1 MNHEY, CDR2 SMNVEV (reference sequence). This CDR3 spans 14 amino acids.

This sequence joins TRBV7-2 and TRBJ2-1; D might be TRBD1 or TRBD2, each matching 6 bases. Germline CDR1 SGHTA, CDR2 FQGNSA. This CDR3 is built from 16 residues. The germline V and J ends were trimmed by 1 base and 2 bases, with 12 bases remaining between them. Here the CDR3 reads CASSLGGRGPYNEQFF. CDR3 nucleotides: TGTGCCAGCAGCTTAGGGGGGCGGGGACCCTACAATGAGCAGTTCTTC.

J is TRBJ1-5 and V is TRBV18; TRBD1 matches 12 bases. Per germline, CDR1 KGHSH and CDR2 LQKENI. V lost 3 bases, J lost 5 bases, and 5 bases stayed unmatched. The length of the CDR3 is 16 residues. CDR3 sequence: CASSPTGTGGYQPQHF. The CDR3, as DNA: TGTGCCAGCTCACCGACCGGGACAGGGGGCTATCAGCCCCAGCATTTT. Together with reference TRBV18 and TRBJ1-5, the CDR3 gives the full variable domain: NAGVMQNPRHLVRRRGQEARLRCSPMKGHSHVYWYRQLPEEGLKFMVYLQKENIIDESGMPKERFSAEFPKEGPSILRIQQVVRGDSAAYFCASSPTGTGGYQPQHFGDGTRLSIL.

The chain links TRBV30 to TRBJ2-7; tentative D call: TRBD1 (5 bases). Between the trimmed V and J ends, which lost 8 bases and 0 bases, there was a span of 14 bases. Germline-derived CDR1 and CDR2 are GTSNPN and SVGIG (reference sequence). The CDR3 runs to 13 residues. CDR3 sequence: CAGKGPSSYEQYF. The CDR3 bases are TGTGCCGGGAAGGGGCCGAGCTCCTACGAGCAGTACTTC.